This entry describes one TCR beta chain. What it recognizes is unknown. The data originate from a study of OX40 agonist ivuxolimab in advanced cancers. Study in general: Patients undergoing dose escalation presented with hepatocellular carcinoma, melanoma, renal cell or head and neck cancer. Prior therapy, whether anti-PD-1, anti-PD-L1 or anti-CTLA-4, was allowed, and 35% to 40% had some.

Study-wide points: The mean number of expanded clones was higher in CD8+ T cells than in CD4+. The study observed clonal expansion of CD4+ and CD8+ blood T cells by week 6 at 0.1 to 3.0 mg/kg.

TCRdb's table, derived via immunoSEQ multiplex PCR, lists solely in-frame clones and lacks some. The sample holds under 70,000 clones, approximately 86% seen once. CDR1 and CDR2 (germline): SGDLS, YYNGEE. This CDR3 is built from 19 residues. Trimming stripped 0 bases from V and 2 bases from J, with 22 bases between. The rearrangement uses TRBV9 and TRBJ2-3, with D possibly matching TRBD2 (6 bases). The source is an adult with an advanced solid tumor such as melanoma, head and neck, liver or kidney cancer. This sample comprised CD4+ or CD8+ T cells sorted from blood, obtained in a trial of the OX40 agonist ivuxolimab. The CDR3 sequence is CASSVGLWGVRGPTDTQYF. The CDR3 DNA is TGTGCCAGCAGCGTAGGCCTCTGGGGGGTAAGGGGCCCCACAGATACGCAGTATTTT.